The subject of this entry is one T cell receptor beta chain. As handled by the study authors: It was from reference gene primer amplification that nucleated cell counts were estimated. The protocol was immunoSEQ multiplex PCR, while the TCRdb copy is restricted to in-frame clones and leaves out a portion. The D gene and trimming were derived from the DNA, and the V and J assignments and clone size from that table. The table records 55,000 to 75,000 clones, more than 65% of them present only once. Patients at the Seattle site were enrolled during active infection and followed longitudinally. This CDR3 spans 15 amino acids. The ends were cut back, 3 bases at V and 5 bases at J, with 13 bases in the middle. Germline V gene sequence: CDR1 LNHDA, CDR2 SQIVND (reference sequence). This entry belongs to a study of blood T cell repertoires in COVID-19. At the level of the study: Acute and convalescent COVID-19 samples came from the United States, Italy and Spain. T cells, B-cell-depleted T cells, or PBMCs supplied cDNA or gDNA.

The chain has TRBV19 and TRBJ1-4; tentatively, D is TRBD1 (5 bases). Input material: peripheral blood. This TCR derives from a man older than 75 with COVID-19, enrolled during active disease. This CDR3 reads CASSMASAGNEKLFF. The CDR3 coding sequence is TGTGCCAGTAGTATGGCGTCGGCAGGGAATGAAAAACTGTTTTTT.